These 25 T cell receptor beta chains share one sample of origin, sequenced in a study of cytomegalovirus exposure and HLA in healthy donors. The PCR contained 60 Vbeta and 13 Jbeta primers. Here immunoSEQ multiplex PCR was the method, and the copy in TCRdb shows in-frame clones only, minus some. The sample holds approximately 100,000 clones; roughly four fifths are singletons and the top ten take roughly 7.7%. The sample taken for sequencing was PBMCs. These receptor sequences come from a human donor in good health.

The chain joins TRBV15 to TRBJ1-1; possible D gene TRBD1, 5 bases. The CDR3 totals 14 residues. V lost 1 base and J 4 bases, leaving 10 bases between the germline ends. Germline values: CDR1 LNHNV, CDR2 YYDKDF (reference sequence). The CDR3 spells CATSRARVTTEAFF. The DNA for the CDR3 is TGTGCCACCAGCAGAGCCAGGGTGACCACTGAAGCTTTCTTT.

J is TRBJ1-1 and V is TRBV10-3; a possible D gene is TRBD1 (6 bases). This CDR3 has 14 residues. CDR1 ENHRY and CDR2 SYGVKD come from the germline V gene. The V and J ends lost 10 bases and 1 base respectively, with 16 bases between them. CDR3 nucleotide sequence: TGTGCCACCAGGGGCGGACAGAGGAACACTGAAGCTTTCTTT. Encoded protein: CATRGGQRNTEAFF.

The V gene is TRBV30, the J gene TRBJ2-7; 11 positions agree with TRBD2. J gave up 0 bases and V 3 bases, and 10 bases lay outside the gene matches. The CDR3 runs 17 residues. Germline V gene lookup returns CDR1 GTSNPN and CDR2 SVGIG (reference sequence). CDR3 coding DNA: TGTGCCTGGAGGGTCTACAAGGGACTAGCGGTCTCCTACGAGCAGTACTTC. Its protein product is CAWRVYKGLAVSYEQYF.

The rearrangement links TRBV5-6 to TRBJ1-2; 9 bases are shared with TRBD1. J was trimmed by 7 bases and V by 4 bases; bases with no gene match: 8. Germline-derived CDR1 and CDR2 are SGHDT and YYEEEE. This CDR3 contains 14 residues. The CDR3 nucleotides are TGTGCCAGCAGCCCGGGACAGGGATCTATTGGCTACACCTTC. Translating gives CASSPGQGSIGYTF. Filled out from reference TRBV5-6 and TRBJ1-2, the complete variable domain reads DAGVTQSPTHLIKTRGQQVTLRCSPKSGHDTVSWYQQALGQGPQFIFQYYEEEERQRGNFPDRFSGHQFPNYSSELNVNALLLGDSALYLCASSPGQGSIGYTFGSGTRLTVV.

The V gene is TRBV11-2, the J gene TRBJ2-3; D might be TRBD1 (6 bases). V shed 5 bases and J shed 2 bases, with 8 bases lying between them. Germline CDR1 and CDR2: SGHAT and FQNNGV. This CDR3 is built from 13 residues. In nucleotides, the CDR3 is TGTGCCAGCAGCAGGGACATCACAGATACGCAGTATTTT. Translation: CASSRDITDTQYF.

The rearrangement uses TRBV7-9 and TRBJ2-1; 9 bases match TRBD2. V shed 5 bases, J shed 6 bases, and the junction held 8 bases outside the gene matches. The CDR3 is 15 residues long. The germline V gene has CDR1 SEHNR and CDR2 FQNEAQ (reference sequence). CDR3 bases: TGTGCCAGCAGCGTGGGACTAGCTGGGGCCAATGAGCAGTTCTTC. Its protein product is CASSVGLAGANEQFF.

V gene TRBV14 combines with J gene TRBJ2-1; a possible D gene is TRBD1 (6 bases). Trimming took 4 bases from V and 6 from J, leaving 13 bases between them. The CDR3 spans 14 residues. CDR1 SGHDN and CDR2 FVKESK come from the germline V gene. The CDR3 DNA follows: TGTGCCAGCAGCCCCTTGACAGGATTCAATGAGCAGTTCTTC. Protein: CASSPLTGFNEQFF.

The gene calls are TRBV10-2 and TRBJ2-7, with 8 bases that match TRBD1. This CDR3 comprises 13 residues. Germline V CDR1 and CDR2: WSHSY, SAAADI. The J segment lost 7 bases and the V segment lost 4 bases, leaving 6 bases of the junction unmatched. CDR3 loop: CASSVDRAGEQYF. The DNA of the CDR3 is TGCGCCAGCAGTGTGGACAGGGCCGGGGAGCAGTACTTC.

The V gene is TRBV27, the J gene TRBJ2-1; D is unresolved. V lost 0 bases and J 9 bases, leaving 12 bases between the germline ends. This CDR3 region has 14 residues. The germline V gene encodes CDR1 MNHEY and CDR2 SMNVEV (reference sequence). The CDR3 here is CASSLSRQNTEQFF. Written as DNA, the CDR3 is TGTGCCAGCAGTTTATCGCGGCAGAATACTGAGCAGTTCTTC.

This clone was seen more than once but under ten times. The chain couples TRBV5-1 to TRBJ1-1; the D is unclear. V lost 0 bases to trimming and J lost 4 bases, with 7 bases between them. The CDR3 length is 13 residues. The germline V gene encodes CDR1 SGHRS and CDR2 YFSETQ. The CDR3 DNA reads TGCGCCAGCAGCTTGGGAGGTTTCACTGAAGCTTTCTTT. This sequence encodes CASSLGGFTEAFF. The whole variable domain, filled in from reference TRBV5-1 and TRBJ1-1, reads KAGVTQTPRYLIKTRGQQVTLSCSPISGHRSVSWYQQTPGQGLQFLFEYFSETQRNKGNFPGRFSGRQFSNSRSEMNVSTLELGDSALYLCASSLGGFTEAFFGQGTRLTVV.

The rearrangement joins TRBV5-5 to TRBJ1-2; tentatively, D is TRBD1 (5 bases). CDR1 and CDR2 from the germline V gene are SGHKS and YYEKEE (reference sequence). The CDR3 contains 12 residues. The V and J ends lost 6 bases and 6 bases respectively, with 12 bases between them. As DNA, the CDR3 is TGTGCCAGCACCTCTCAGGGCAATGGCTACACCTTC. Translated: CASTSQGNGYTF.

The V call is TRBV5-1, the J call TRBJ1-2; 7 positions agree with TRBD1. V lost 2 bases to trimming and J lost 6 bases; unmatched junction nucleotides: 10. The CDR3 sequence is 15 residues long. Germline lookup yields CDR1 SGHRS and CDR2 YFSETQ. Here the CDR3 DNA reads TGCGCCAGCAGCTTTTCCAGACAGGGTGAACATGGCTACACCTTC. Translation: CASSFSRQGEHGYTF.

This clone was counted a single time. The rearrangement links TRBV7-2 to TRBJ1-1; 9 nucleotides line up with TRBD1. Trimming removed 5 bases from V and 0 bases from J; junction bases left unmatched: 1. From germline, CDR1 is SGHTA and CDR2 FQGNSA. This CDR3 spans 14 amino acids. Here the CDR3 reads CASSGDRVNTEAFF. Written as DNA, the CDR3 is TGTGCCAGCAGCGGGGACAGGGTGAACACTGAAGCTTTCTTT.

The chain combines TRBV5-1 with TRBJ2-7; no clear D. Germline V gives CDR1 SGHRS, CDR2 YFSETQ. This CDR3 has 15 amino acids. V dropped 0 bases and J dropped 5 bases, with 15 bases sitting between them. The CDR3: CASSLERPPEDEQYF. The CDR3 nucleotides read TGCGCCAGCAGCTTGGAACGACCTCCCGAGGACGAGCAGTACTTC.

This clone was observed a few times. This chain joins TRBV19 and TRBJ2-6; D is unresolved. V was pared by 5 bases and J by 0 bases, with 5 bases between. The CDR3 has 14 amino acids. Germline CDR1 reads LNHDA; CDR2 reads SQIVND (reference sequence). This CDR3 is CASSVNSGANVLTF. As DNA, the CDR3 is TGTGCCAGTAGTGTAAACTCTGGGGCCAACGTCCTGACTTTC.

The genes are TRBV19 and TRBJ2-7; tentative D call: TRBD1 (6 bases). The CDR3 runs 14 residues. Trimming took off 5 bases at V and 2 bases at J, with 13 bases between the two ends. Germline assignment: CDR1 LNHDA and CDR2 SQIVND (reference sequence). CDR3 protein: CASSPRGTPYEQYF. For the CDR3, the DNA is TGTGCCAGTAGTCCCAGGGGCACCCCCTACGAGCAGTACTTC.

The chain recombines TRBV6-1 with TRBJ2-7; D is undetermined. Per the germline V gene, CDR1 is MNHNS and CDR2 is SASEGT. V lost 5 bases and J 7 bases, leaving 15 bases between the germline ends. The CDR3 runs to 13 residues. CDR3 region: CASSQTTRKEQYF. The CDR3 nucleotides are TGTGCCAGCAGTCAAACCACACGTAAGGAGCAGTACTTC.

V usage is TRBV5-6 and J usage is TRBJ2-3, with 9 bases matching TRBD2. This CDR3 has 15 residues. Germline CDR1 SGHDT, CDR2 YYEEEE. The junction had 11 bases not matched to a gene; V was cut back by 2 bases and J by 10 bases. This CDR3 reads CASSFSGGLGGAQYF. In DNA, the CDR3 is TGTGCCAGCAGCTTTAGCGGGGGCCTCGGCGGGGCGCAGTATTTT.

This clone is a singleton in its sample. The chain is built from TRBV6-5 and TRBJ1-5, with no clear D. Germline V lookup: CDR1 MNHEY, CDR2 SVGAGI. The CDR3 covers 13 residues. V was shortened by 7 bases and J by 5 bases, with 12 bases between the two germline ends. The CDR3 DNA follows: TGTGCCAGCAAACGAGGGCGGGATCAGCCCCAGCATTTT. It codes for CASKRGRDQPQHF.

The chain is built from TRBV5-4 and TRBJ2-1, with 10 bases lining up with TRBD2. The V gene's germline CDR1 is SGHNT and CDR2 YYREEE (reference sequence). With V trimmed by 4 bases and J by 4 bases, 8 bases remained unmatched. The CDR3 is 16 amino acids. CDR3 bases: TGTGCCAGCAGCCCCTCGCTAGCGGGAGCTTACAATGAGCAGTTCTTC. It specifies CASSPSLAGAYNEQFF.

V gene TRBV2 combines with J gene TRBJ2-7; 7 bases are a match to TRBD2. The V gene's germline CDR1 is SNHLY and CDR2 FYNNEI. The length of the CDR3 is 13 residues. The DNA for the CDR3 is TGTGCGGGATGGGGGGGAAGTACAGGCGAGCAGTACTTC. Residues: CAGWGGSTGEQYF.

Only a few counts were recorded for this clone. The chain employs TRBV6-6 and TRBJ1-5, with no clear D. Germline-derived CDR1 and CDR2 are MNHNY and SVGAGI (reference sequence). Trimming stripped 2 bases from V and 0 bases from J, with 5 bases between. The CDR3 has 14 amino acids. The CDR3 nucleotides are TGTGCCAGCAGTTACGCGGGTAGCAATCAGCCCCAGCATTTT. It codes for CASSYAGSNQPQHF.

The chain couples TRBV5-5 to TRBJ1-2; a weak D match, TRBD1 (5 bases). The CDR3 loop spans 16 amino acids. V lost 4 bases, J lost 6 bases, and 22 bases lay in between. Germline CDR1 and CDR2: SGHKS and YYEKEE (reference sequence). CDR3 sequence reads: CASSVGNPGGLDGYTF. CDR3 DNA sequence: TGTGCCAGCAGCGTTGGCAATCCGGGGGGGTTAGATGGCTACACCTTC.

This clone was picked up many times. CDR3 protein: CASSFTGVGTGELFF. The CDR3 coding sequence is TGCGCCAGCAGCTTCACGGGAGTGGGGACCGGGGAGCTGTTTTTT. The V gene is TRBV5-1, the J gene TRBJ2-2; a weak D match, TRBD2 (6 bases). The germline gives CDR1 SGHRS, CDR2 YFSETQ. The CDR3 totals 15 residues. V lost 2 bases to trimming and J lost 5 bases, with 13 bases between them.

This clone occurred a few times. V is TRBV15 and J is TRBJ2-6, with D possibly matching TRBD1 (5 bases). The CDR3 totals 15 residues. The V gene's germline CDR1 is LNHNV and CDR2 YYDKDF (reference sequence). V gave up 3 bases and J gave up 0 bases, with 6 bases separating them. CDR3 DNA: TGTGCCACCAGCAGGGACAACTCTGGGGCCAACGTCCTGACTTTC. Translation: CATSRDNSGANVLTF.